This TCR beta chain was documented in a study of OX40 agonist ivuxolimab in advanced cancers. Overall study context: At doses from 0.01 to 10 mg/kg, patients were given intravenous ivuxolimab every 2 weeks. Patients with hepatocellular carcinoma, melanoma, renal cell or head and neck cancer made up the dose-escalation patients. Study results and limitations: Low normalized T-cell clonal expansion was also seen in some nonresponders. CD4+ and CD8+ T cells in blood underwent clonal expansion by week 6 at 0.1 to 3.0 mg/kg.

Using immunoSEQ multiplex PCR, the repertoire was profiled, and TCRdb retains in-frame clones only, with some absent. The repertoire holds around 40,000 clones, with roughly 80% as singletons. For this clone: Its antigen is as yet unknown.

The ends lost 2 bases at V and 2 bases at J; junction bases unmatched: 1. CDR1 and CDR2 from the germline V gene are MNHEY and SMNVEV (reference sequence). The CDR3 extends over 14 amino acids. The chain is built from TRBV27 and TRBJ2-7, with 9 bases that match TRBD2. This TCR was sampled from an adult with an advanced solid tumor such as melanoma, head and neck, liver or kidney cancer. The sample consisted of CD4+ or CD8+ T cells sorted from blood, taken in a trial of the OX40 agonist ivuxolimab. The CDR3 coding sequence is TGTGCCAGCAGTTTAGCGGGAGGGGCCTACGAGCAGTACTTC. Its translation is CASSLAGGAYEQYF.